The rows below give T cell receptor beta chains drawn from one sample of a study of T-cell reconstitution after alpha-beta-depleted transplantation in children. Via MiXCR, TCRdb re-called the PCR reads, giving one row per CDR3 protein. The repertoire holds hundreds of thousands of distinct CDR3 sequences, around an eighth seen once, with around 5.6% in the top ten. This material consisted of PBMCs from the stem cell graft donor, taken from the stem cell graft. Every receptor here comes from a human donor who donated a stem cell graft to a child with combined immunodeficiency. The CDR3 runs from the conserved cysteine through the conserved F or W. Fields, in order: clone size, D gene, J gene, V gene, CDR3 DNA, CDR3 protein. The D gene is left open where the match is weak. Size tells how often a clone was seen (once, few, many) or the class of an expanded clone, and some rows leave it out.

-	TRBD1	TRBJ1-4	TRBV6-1	TGTGCCAGCAAGCGAGGGACAGGGCTTAATGAAAAACTGTTTTTT	CASKRGTGLNEKLFF
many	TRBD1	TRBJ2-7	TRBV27	TGTGCCAGCAGTAGTCCCGGGACAGGGACCTACGAGCAGTACTTC	CASSSPGTGTYEQYF
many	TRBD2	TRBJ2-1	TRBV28	TGTGCCAGCAGTTCTACCTATACTAGCGGGGGGGCCCATGAGCAGTTCTTC	CASSSTYTSGGAHEQFF
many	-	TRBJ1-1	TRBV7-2	TGTGCCAGCAGCTTCACAGAGAACACTGAAGCTTTCTTT	CASSFTENTEAFF
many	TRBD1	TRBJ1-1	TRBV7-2	TGTGCCAGCAGCGCATCAGGGGGCGGCACTGAAGCTTTCTTT	CASSASGGGTEAFF
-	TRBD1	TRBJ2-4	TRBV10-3	TGTGCCATCAGTGAGGGGGACAGCTACGACATTCAGTACTTC	CAISEGDSYDIQYF
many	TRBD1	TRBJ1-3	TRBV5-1	TGCGCCAGCAGCCCGACAGGGGGCAATGGAAACACCATATATTTT	CASSPTGGNGNTIYF
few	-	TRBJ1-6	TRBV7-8	TGTGCCAGCAGCTCACTTTATAGAGGGGGGGATTCACCCCTCCACTTT	CASSSLYRGGDSPLHF
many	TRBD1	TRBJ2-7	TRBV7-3	TGTGCCAGCAGCTTAGGTCCAGGGGGCTACGAGCAGTACTTC	CASSLGPGGYEQYF
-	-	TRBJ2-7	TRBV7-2	TGTGCCAGCAGCCCTTTAGATTACTACGAGCAGTACTTC	CASSPLDYYEQYF
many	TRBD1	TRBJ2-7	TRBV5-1	TGCGCCAGCAGCTACTGGATGACAGGGGAAGCCTACGAGCAGTACTTC	CASSYWMTGEAYEQYF
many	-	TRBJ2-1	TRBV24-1	TGTGCCACCAGTGACCGTGACATTCGGGGACCACCCTACAATGAGCAGTTCTTC	CATSDRDIRGPPYNEQFF
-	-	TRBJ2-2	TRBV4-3	TGCGCCAGCAGCCAAGTCGCATTCTCGGTTCTTTCTGGGGGCGGGGAGCTGTTTTTT	CASSQVAFSVLSGGGELFF
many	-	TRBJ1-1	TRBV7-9	TGTGCCAGCAGCTTAGCGGCAACGGAGTACGGTGAAGCTTTCTTT	CASSLAATEYGEAFF
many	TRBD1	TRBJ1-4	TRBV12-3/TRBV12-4	TGTGCCAGCAGTCCCCGGACAGGGTCTTATGAAAAACTGTTTTTT	CASSPRTGSYEKLFF
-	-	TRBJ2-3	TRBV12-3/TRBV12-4	TGTGCCAGCAGTTTAAGACGAGCGGGCGGGGAAGATACGCAGTATTTT	CASSLRRAGGEDTQYF
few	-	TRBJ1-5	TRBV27	TGTGCCAGCAGTTTGGCCCCGGGAGTTCAGCCCCAGCATTTT	CASSLAPGVQPQHF